A selection of T cell receptor beta chains follows, all from one sample in a study of blood T cell repertoires in COVID-19. Data came from immunoSEQ multiplex PCR; TCRdb stores just in-frame clones and leaves some out. Among approximately 110,000 clones, approximately 90% were seen once, and the ten largest hold around 2.1%. The sample consisted of peripheral blood. The receptors were gathered from a man aged 45-65 years with COVID-19, enrolled during active disease. The CDR3 runs from the conserved cysteine through the conserved F or W. Fields, in order: V gene, D gene, J gene, clone size, CDR3 protein, CDR3 DNA. The D gene is left open where the match is weak. Clone size, where shown, is once, few, many, or a class for clones that have expanded.

v_call: TRBV30; d_call: NA; j_call: TRBJ1-1; clone_size: NA; cdr3_aa: CAWSDRVTEAFF; cdr3_nt: TGTGCCTGGAGTGACAGGGTGACGGAAGCTTTCTTT
v_call: TRBV19; d_call: TRBD1; j_call: TRBJ1-1; clone_size: NA; cdr3_aa: CASSAQGAYTEAFF; cdr3_nt: TGTGCCAGTAGTGCACAGGGGGCGTACACTGAAGCTTTCTTT
v_call: TRBV27; d_call: NA; j_call: TRBJ2-1; clone_size: NA; cdr3_aa: CASISAQGGEQFF; cdr3_nt: TGTGCCAGCATTTCTGCGCAGGGTGGTGAGCAGTTCTTC
v_call: TRBV9; d_call: NA; j_call: TRBJ2-7; clone_size: NA; cdr3_aa: CASSVGGTLTYEQYF; cdr3_nt: TGTGCCAGCAGCGTAGGTGGGACACTCACCTACGAGCAGTACTTC
v_call: TRBV7-3; d_call: TRBD1; j_call: TRBJ2-1; clone_size: NA; cdr3_aa: CASSLRTGPYNEQFF; cdr3_nt: TGTGCCAGCAGCTTAAGGACAGGGCCTTACAATGAGCAGTTCTTC
v_call: TRBV11-2; d_call: TRBD2; j_call: TRBJ2-1; clone_size: few; cdr3_aa: CASSARTSGGYNEQFF; cdr3_nt: TGTGCCAGCAGCGCCAGGACTAGCGGGGGTTACAATGAGCAGTTCTTC
v_call: TRBV3-1/TRBV3-2; d_call: NA; j_call: TRBJ2-1; clone_size: NA; cdr3_aa: CASSQDPTREQFF; cdr3_nt: TGTGCCAGCAGCCAAGATCCCACCAGGGAGCAGTTCTTC
v_call: TRBV27; d_call: TRBD1; j_call: TRBJ1-4; clone_size: NA; cdr3_aa: CASSLSAGGTGGGGREKLFF; cdr3_nt: TGTGCCAGCAGTTTATCAGCGGGGGGGACAGGGGGAGGGGGAAGAGAAAAACTGTTTTTT
v_call: TRBV19; d_call: NA; j_call: TRBJ2-1; clone_size: NA; cdr3_aa: CASSIDQGVAFNEQFF; cdr3_nt: TGTGCCAGTAGTATAGATCAAGGGGTAGCTTTTAATGAGCAGTTCTTC
v_call: TRBV11-2; d_call: NA; j_call: TRBJ2-7; clone_size: NA; cdr3_aa: CASSPHRDTLEDEQYF; cdr3_nt: TGTGCCAGCAGCCCCCACCGGGACACCCTTGAGGACGAGCAGTACTTC
v_call: TRBV6-1; d_call: TRBD1; j_call: TRBJ2-7; clone_size: NA; cdr3_aa: CASIERADRVSYEQYF; cdr3_nt: TGTGCCAGCATTGAACGGGCGGACAGGGTATCCTACGAGCAGTACTTC
v_call: TRBV9; d_call: TRBD1; j_call: TRBJ2-7; clone_size: NA; cdr3_aa: CASSPGTARDEQYF; cdr3_nt: TGTGCCAGCAGCCCGGGGACAGCCAGGGACGAGCAGTACTTC
v_call: TRBV6-5; d_call: NA; j_call: TRBJ1-5; clone_size: NA; cdr3_aa: CASSPTHSNQPQHF; cdr3_nt: TGTGCCAGCAGTCCGACACATAGCAATCAGCCCCAGCATTTT
v_call: TRBV5-6; d_call: NA; j_call: TRBJ2-5; clone_size: NA; cdr3_aa: CASSLLSPSGETQYF; cdr3_nt: TGTGCCAGCAGCTTATTGAGCCCATCCGGGGAGACCCAGTACTTC
v_call: TRBV12-3/TRBV12-4; d_call: TRBD2; j_call: TRBJ2-5; clone_size: NA; cdr3_aa: CASSPSGTETQYF; cdr3_nt: TGTGCCAGCAGCCCTAGCGGGACAGAGACCCAGTACTTC
v_call: TRBV3-1/TRBV3-2; d_call: NA; j_call: TRBJ1-6; clone_size: NA; cdr3_aa: CASSQGRPESPLHF; cdr3_nt: TGTGCCAGCAGCCAAGGGAGGCCGGAATCACCCCTCCACTTT
v_call: TRBV9; d_call: TRBD2; j_call: TRBJ2-6; clone_size: NA; cdr3_aa: CASSSSGARPFSGANVLTF; cdr3_nt: TGTGCCAGCAGTTCTAGCGGGGCCAGGCCGTTCTCTGGGGCCAACGTCCTGACTTTC
v_call: TRBV11-2; d_call: NA; j_call: TRBJ1-3; clone_size: NA; cdr3_aa: CASSSGALGNTIYF; cdr3_nt: TGTGCCAGCAGCTCAGGGGCTCTTGGAAACACCATATATTTT
v_call: TRBV6-4; d_call: TRBD1; j_call: TRBJ1-2; clone_size: NA; cdr3_aa: CASSDPGGYGYTF; cdr3_nt: TGTGCCAGCAGTGACCCAGGGGGCTATGGCTACACCTTC
v_call: TRBV1; d_call: NA; j_call: TRBJ2-1; clone_size: NA; cdr3_aa: CTSSQDGRGGSSYNEQFF; cdr3_nt: TGCACCAGCAGCCAAGATGGTCGAGGCGGTAGCTCCTACAATGAGCAGTTCTTC
v_call: TRBV10-3; d_call: NA; j_call: TRBJ2-2; clone_size: NA; cdr3_aa: CAISDTFDMTGELFF; cdr3_nt: TGTGCCATCAGTGACACTTTTGACATGACCGGGGAGCTGTTTTTT
v_call: TRBV7-3; d_call: NA; j_call: TRBJ2-6; clone_size: NA; cdr3_aa: CASSLPGAGANVLTF; cdr3_nt: TGTGCCAGCAGCTTACCGGGGGCTGGGGCCAACGTCCTGACTTTC
v_call: TRBV19; d_call: TRBD2; j_call: TRBJ2-3; clone_size: once; cdr3_aa: CASSRTEGLAGAHTDTQYF; cdr3_nt: TGTGCCAGTAGCCGGACAGAGGGACTAGCGGGAGCACACACAGATACGCAGTATTTT
v_call: TRBV14; d_call: TRBD1; j_call: TRBJ1-1; clone_size: NA; cdr3_aa: CASSRTGNTEAFF; cdr3_nt: TGTGCCAGCAGCCGGACAGGGAACACTGAAGCTTTCTTT
v_call: TRBV27; d_call: TRBD2; j_call: TRBJ2-1; clone_size: few; cdr3_aa: CASRALAGVYNEQFF; cdr3_nt: TGTGCCAGCAGAGCCCTAGCGGGCGTCTACAATGAGCAGTTCTTC
v_call: TRBV10-3; d_call: TRBD1; j_call: TRBJ2-5; clone_size: once; cdr3_aa: CAISGRTGVEETQYF; cdr3_nt: TGTGCCATCAGCGGACGTACAGGGGTGGAAGAGACCCAGTACTTC
v_call: TRBV13; d_call: TRBD2; j_call: TRBJ2-3; clone_size: NA; cdr3_aa: CASLRVSGTSTDTQYF; cdr3_nt: TGTGCCAGCCTCAGAGTCAGCGGGACTAGCACAGATACGCAGTATTTT
v_call: TRBV7-2; d_call: NA; j_call: TRBJ1-2; clone_size: NA; cdr3_aa: CASSLFSEGYTF; cdr3_nt: TGTGCCAGCAGCTTATTTAGCGAAGGCTACACCTTC
v_call: TRBV7-3; d_call: TRBD2; j_call: TRBJ2-4; clone_size: NA; cdr3_aa: CASSSGTSGYLIAKNIQYF; cdr3_nt: TGTGCCAGCAGCTCAGGGACTAGCGGGTATCTCATAGCCAAAAACATTCAGTACTTC